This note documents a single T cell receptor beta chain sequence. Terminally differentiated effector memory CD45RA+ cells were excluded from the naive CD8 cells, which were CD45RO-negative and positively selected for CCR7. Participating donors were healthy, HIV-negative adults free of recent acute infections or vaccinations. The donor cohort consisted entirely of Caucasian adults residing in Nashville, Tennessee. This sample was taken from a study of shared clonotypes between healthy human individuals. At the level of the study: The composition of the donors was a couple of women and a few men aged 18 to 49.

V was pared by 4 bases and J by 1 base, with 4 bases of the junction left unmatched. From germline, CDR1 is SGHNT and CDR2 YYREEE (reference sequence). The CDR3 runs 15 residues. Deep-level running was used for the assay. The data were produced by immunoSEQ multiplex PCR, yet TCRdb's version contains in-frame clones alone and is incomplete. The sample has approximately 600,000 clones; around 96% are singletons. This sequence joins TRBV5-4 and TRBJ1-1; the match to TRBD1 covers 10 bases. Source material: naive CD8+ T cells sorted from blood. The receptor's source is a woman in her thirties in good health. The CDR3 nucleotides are TGTGCCAGCAGCACCGGACAGGGGGAGAACACTGAAGCTTTCTTT. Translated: CASSTGQGENTEAFF.